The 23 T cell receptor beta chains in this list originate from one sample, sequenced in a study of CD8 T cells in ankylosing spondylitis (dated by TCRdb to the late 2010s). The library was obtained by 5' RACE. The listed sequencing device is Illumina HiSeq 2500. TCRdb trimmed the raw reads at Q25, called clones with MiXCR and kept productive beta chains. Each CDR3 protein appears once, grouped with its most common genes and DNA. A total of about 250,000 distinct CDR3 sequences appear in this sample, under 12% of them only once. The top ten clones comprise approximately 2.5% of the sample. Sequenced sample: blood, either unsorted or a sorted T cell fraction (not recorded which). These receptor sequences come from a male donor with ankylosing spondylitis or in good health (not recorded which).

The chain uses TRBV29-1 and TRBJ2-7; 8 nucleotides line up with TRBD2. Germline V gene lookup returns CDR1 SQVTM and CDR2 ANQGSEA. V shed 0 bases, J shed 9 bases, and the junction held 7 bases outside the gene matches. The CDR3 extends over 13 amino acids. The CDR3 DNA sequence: TGCAGCGTTGAAGAGTTGGGGGCGGGAGGGCAGTACTTC. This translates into CSVEELGAGGQYF.

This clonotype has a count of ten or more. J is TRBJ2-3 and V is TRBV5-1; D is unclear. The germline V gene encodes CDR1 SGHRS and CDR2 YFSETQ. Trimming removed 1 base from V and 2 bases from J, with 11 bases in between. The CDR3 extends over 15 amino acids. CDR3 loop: CASSLTRPNTDTQYF. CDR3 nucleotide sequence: TGCGCCAGCAGCTTGACCCGCCCGAACACAGATACGCAGTATTTT.

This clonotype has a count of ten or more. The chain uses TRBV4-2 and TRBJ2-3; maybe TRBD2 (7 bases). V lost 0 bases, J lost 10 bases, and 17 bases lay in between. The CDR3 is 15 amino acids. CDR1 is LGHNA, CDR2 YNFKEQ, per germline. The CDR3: CASSQERGGRSPQYF. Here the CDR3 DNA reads TGTGCCAGCAGCCAAGAGAGGGGGGGGCGTAGCCCGCAGTATTTT.

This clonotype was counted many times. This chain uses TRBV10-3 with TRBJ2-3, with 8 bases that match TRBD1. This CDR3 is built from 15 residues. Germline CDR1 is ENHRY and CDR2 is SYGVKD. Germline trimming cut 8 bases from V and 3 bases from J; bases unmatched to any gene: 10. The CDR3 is CAIAPDRGKTDTQYF. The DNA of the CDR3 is TGTGCCATCGCCCCAGACAGGGGCAAGACAGATACGCAGTATTTT.

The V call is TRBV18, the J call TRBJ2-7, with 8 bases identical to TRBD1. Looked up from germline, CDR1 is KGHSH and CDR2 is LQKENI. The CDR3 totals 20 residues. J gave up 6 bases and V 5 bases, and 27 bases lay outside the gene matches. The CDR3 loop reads CASSLTGTGYGLGQAAEQYF. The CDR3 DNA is TGTGCCAGCTCATTAACCGGGACAGGTTACGGATTGGGCCAAGCAGCCGAGCAGTACTTC. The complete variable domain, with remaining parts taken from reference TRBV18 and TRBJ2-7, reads NAGVMQNPRHLVRRRGQEARLRCSPMKGHSHVYWYRQLPEEGLKFMVYLQKENIIDESGMPKERFSAEFPKEGPSILRIQQVVRGDSAAYFCASSLTGTGYGLGQAAEQYFGPGTRLTVT.

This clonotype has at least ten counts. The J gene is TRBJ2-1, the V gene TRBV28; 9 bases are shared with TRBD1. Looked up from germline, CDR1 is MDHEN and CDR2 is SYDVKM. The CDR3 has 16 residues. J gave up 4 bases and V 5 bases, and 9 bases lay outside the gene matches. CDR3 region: CASSPRGQGPYNEQFF. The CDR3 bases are TGTGCCAGCAGTCCTAGGGGACAGGGACCTTACAATGAGCAGTTCTTC.

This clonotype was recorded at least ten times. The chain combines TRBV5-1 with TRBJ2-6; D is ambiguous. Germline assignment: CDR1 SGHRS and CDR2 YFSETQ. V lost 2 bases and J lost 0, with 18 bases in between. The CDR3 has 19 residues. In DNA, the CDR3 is TGCGCCAGCAGCTTTACACATCTTGATGCCTACTCTGGGGCCAACGTCCTGACTTTC. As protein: CASSFTHLDAYSGANVLTF. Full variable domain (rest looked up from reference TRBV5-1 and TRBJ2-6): KAGVTQTPRYLIKTRGQQVTLSCSPISGHRSVSWYQQTPGQGLQFLFEYFSETQRNKGNFPGRFSGRQFSNSRSEMNVSTLELGDSALYLCASSFTHLDAYSGANVLTFGAGSRLTVL.

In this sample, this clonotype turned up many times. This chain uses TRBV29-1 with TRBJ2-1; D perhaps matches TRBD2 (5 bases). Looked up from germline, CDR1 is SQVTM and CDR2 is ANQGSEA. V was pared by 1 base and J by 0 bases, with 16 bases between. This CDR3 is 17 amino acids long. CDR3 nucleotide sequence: TGCAGCGTTGAAGGGACTGACGTACCCAGCTCCTACAATGAGCAGTTCTTC. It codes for CSVEGTDVPSSYNEQFF.

CDR3 nucleotide sequence: TGTGCCAGCAGCCACGACAGGGATCAGCCCCAGCATTTT. Its protein is CASSHDRDQPQHF. The genes are TRBV3-1 and TRBJ1-5; 7 bases fit TRBD1. This CDR3 comprises 13 residues. Germline CDR1 reads LGHDT; CDR2 reads YNNKEL (reference sequence). J gave up 5 bases and V 3 bases, and 1 base lay outside the gene matches. The entire variable domain, with the rest obtained from reference TRBV3-1 and TRBJ1-5, is as follows: DTAVSQTPKYLVTQMGNDKSIKCEQNLGHDTMYWYKQDSKKFLKIMFSYNNKELIINETVPNRFSPKSPDKAHLNLHINSLELGDSAVYFCASSHDRDQPQHFGDGTRLSIL.

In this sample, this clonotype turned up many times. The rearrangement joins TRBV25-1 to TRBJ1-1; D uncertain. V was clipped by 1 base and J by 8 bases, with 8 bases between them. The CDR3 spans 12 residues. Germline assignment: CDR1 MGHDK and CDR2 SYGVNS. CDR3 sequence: CASSESAREAFF. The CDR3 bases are TGTGCCAGCAGTGAATCAGCCAGGGAAGCTTTCTTT.

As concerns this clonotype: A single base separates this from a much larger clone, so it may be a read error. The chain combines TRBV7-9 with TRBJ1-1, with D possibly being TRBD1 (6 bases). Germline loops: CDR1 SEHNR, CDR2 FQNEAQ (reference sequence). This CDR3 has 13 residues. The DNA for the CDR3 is TGTACCAGCACCGACTCAGGGGACACTGAAGCTTTCTTT. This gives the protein CTSTDSGDTEAFF.

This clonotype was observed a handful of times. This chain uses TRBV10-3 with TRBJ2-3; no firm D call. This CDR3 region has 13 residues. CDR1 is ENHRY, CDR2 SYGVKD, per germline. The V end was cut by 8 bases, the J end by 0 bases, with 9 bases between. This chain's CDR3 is CAIASRSTDTQYF. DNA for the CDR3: TGTGCCATCGCCTCTCGGAGCACAGATACGCAGTATTTT.

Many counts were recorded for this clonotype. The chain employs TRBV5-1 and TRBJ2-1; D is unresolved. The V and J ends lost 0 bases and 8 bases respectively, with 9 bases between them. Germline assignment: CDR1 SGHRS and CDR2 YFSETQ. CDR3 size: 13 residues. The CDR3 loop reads CASSLDPTHEQFF. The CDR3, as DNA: TGCGCCAGCAGCTTGGACCCGACGCATGAGCAGTTCTTC. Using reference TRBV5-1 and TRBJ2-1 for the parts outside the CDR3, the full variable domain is KAGVTQTPRYLIKTRGQQVTLSCSPISGHRSVSWYQQTPGQGLQFLFEYFSETQRNKGNFPGRFSGRQFSNSRSEMNVSTLELGDSALYLCASSLDPTHEQFFGPGTRLTVL.

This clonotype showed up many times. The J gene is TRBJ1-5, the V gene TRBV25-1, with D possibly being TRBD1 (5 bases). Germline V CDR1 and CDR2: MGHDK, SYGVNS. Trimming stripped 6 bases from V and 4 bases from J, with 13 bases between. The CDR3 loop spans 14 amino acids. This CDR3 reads CASRQVGANQPQHF. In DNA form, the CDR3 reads TGTGCCAGCAGACAGGTTGGGGCTAATCAGCCCCAGCATTTT.

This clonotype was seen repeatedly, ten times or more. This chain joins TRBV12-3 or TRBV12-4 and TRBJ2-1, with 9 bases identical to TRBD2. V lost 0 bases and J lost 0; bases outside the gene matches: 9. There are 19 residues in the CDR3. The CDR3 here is CASSLAAAGGPSSYNEQFF. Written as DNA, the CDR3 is TGTGCCAGCAGTTTAGCGGCAGCGGGAGGTCCAAGCTCCTACAATGAGCAGTTCTTC.

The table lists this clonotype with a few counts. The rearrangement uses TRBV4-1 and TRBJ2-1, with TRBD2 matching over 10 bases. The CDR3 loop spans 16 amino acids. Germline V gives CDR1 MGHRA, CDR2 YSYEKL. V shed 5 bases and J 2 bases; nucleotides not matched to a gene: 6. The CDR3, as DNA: TGCGCCAGCAGCGCTAGCGGGAGAGGAACCTACAATGAGCAGTTCTTC. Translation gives CASSASGRGTYNEQFF.

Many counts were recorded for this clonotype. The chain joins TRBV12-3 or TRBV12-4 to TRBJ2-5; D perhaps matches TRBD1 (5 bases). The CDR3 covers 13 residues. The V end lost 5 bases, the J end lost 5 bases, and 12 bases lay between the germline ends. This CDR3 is CASSSRVKETQYF. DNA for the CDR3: TGTGCCAGCAGTAGCAGGGTTAAGGAGACCCAGTACTTC.

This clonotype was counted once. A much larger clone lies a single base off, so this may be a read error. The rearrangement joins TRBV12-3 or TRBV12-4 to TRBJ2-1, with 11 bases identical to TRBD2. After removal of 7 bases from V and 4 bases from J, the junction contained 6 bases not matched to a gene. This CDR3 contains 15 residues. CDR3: CASTIASGRYNEQFF. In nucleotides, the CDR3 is TGTGCCAGCACCATAGCTAGCGGGAGGTACAATGAGCAGTTCTTC.

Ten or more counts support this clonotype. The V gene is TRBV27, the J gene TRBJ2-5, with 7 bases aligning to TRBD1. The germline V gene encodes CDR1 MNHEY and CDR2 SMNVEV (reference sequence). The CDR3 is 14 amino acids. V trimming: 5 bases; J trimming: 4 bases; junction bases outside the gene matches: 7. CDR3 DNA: TGTGCCAGCAGTAACCCGGACAGGCTAGAGACCCAGTACTTC. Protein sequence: CASSNPDRLETQYF.

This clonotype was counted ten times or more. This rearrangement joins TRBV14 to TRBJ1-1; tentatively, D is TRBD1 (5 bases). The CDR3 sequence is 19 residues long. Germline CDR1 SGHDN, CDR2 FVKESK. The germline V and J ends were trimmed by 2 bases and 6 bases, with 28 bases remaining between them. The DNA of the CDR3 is TGTGCCAGCAGCCAAAATTCTGACACTCCCCGGGGGGGGATGCCTGAAGCTTTCTTT. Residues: CASSQNSDTPRGGMPEAFF.

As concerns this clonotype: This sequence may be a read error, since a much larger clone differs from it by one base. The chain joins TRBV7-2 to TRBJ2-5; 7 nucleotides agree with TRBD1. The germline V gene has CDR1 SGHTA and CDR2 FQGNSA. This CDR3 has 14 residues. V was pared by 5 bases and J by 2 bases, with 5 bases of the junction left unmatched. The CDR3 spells CASSPGTDQETQYF. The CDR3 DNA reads TGTGCCAGCAGCCCGGGGACAGATCAAGAGACCCAGTACTTC.

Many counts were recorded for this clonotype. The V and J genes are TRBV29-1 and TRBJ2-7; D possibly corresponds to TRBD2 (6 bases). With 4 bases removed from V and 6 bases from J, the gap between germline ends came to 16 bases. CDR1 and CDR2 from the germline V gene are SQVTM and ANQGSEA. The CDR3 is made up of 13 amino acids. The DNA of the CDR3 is TGCAGCGTTGGGACCGAAGGGCGGGGCGAGCAGTACTTC. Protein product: CSVGTEGRGEQYF.

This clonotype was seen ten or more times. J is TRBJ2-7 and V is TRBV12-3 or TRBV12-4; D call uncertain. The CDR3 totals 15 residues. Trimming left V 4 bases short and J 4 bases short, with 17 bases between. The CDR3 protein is CASSSRGPGYYEQYF. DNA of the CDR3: TGTGCCAGCAGTTCTCGAGGACCGGGCTATTACGAGCAGTACTTC.